These T cell receptor beta chains were read from a single sample in a study of blood T cells in healthy people across ages. TCRdb itself ran the 5' RACE reads through MiXCR, one entry per CDR3 protein. The sample consists of some 1.5 million distinct CDR3 sequences, roughly 28% of them appearing once. The sequenced sample was blood. These receptors all come from a woman aged 30 to 39 in good health. CDR3s include the opening cysteine and the closing phenylalanine or tryptophan. Fields, in order: V gene, J gene, clone size, CDR3 protein. Clone size appears in some rows only: once, few, many, or a class for an expanded clone.

>TRBV7-3|TRBJ2-4|-
CASSRTSGTTYSEQYF
>TRBV12-3/TRBV12-4|TRBJ2-5|few
CASTRAVAGRGTQYF
>TRBV7-2|TRBJ1-2|-
CASSLKSAEKYVNNYGYTF
>TRBV5-1|TRBJ2-1|few
CASSLALDSYNEQFF
>TRBV30|TRBJ1-5|-
CAWTPDSYSNQPQHF
>TRBV11-2|TRBJ1-1|few
CASSLSVGPNTEAFF
>TRBV5-4|TRBJ2-2|few
CASSSGLAGSTGELFF
>TRBV3-1|TRBJ2-5|-
CASSHGTKETQYF
>TRBV21-1|TRBJ2-7|-
CASSTRTESYEQYF
>TRBV12-3/TRBV12-4|TRBJ1-1|-
CASSWTGLTEAFF
>TRBV3-1|TRBJ2-5|few
CASSQPPKETQYF
>TRBV15|TRBJ2-5|many
CATSSTGTRRQETQYF
>TRBV12-3/TRBV12-4|TRBJ2-7|few
CASSPGWTGGFEQYF
>TRBV20-1|TRBJ2-7|few
CSARAGNERYF
>TRBV12-5|TRBJ2-7|-
CASAPPGTNEQYF
>TRBV10-3|TRBJ1-5|many
CAKSNQPQHF
>TRBV2|TRBJ2-7|-
CASRPGQLSYEQYF
>TRBV20-1|TRBJ2-1|few
CSARPSGGAEQFF
>TRBV15|TRBJ1-1|few
CATSSRTGGTEAFF
>TRBV7-2|TRBJ1-2|-
CASTGGNNYGYTF
>TRBV10-2|TRBJ2-7|few
CASSEVRQGHRYEQYF
>TRBV3-1|TRBJ2-5|many
CASSQIDGQETQYF
>TRBV6-6|TRBJ2-1|many
CASRKRGGSYNEQFF
>TRBV7-3|TRBJ2-1|few
CASSLVKVSRVYSYNEQFF
>TRBV6-6|TRBJ2-1|-
CASGAREYNGQFF
>TRBV15|TRBJ2-5|few
CATSREADPQETQYF
>TRBV20-1|TRBJ2-5|few
CSAPMGSQETQYF
>TRBV7-2|TRBJ1-1|few
CASSEDVGDTEAFF
>TRBV20-1|TRBJ2-7|-
CSARAAGGAGATYEQYF
>TRBV6-4|TRBJ2-1|-
CASSERFSYNEQFF
>TRBV6-1|TRBJ2-7|few
CASRARQGTYEQYF
>TRBV18|TRBJ2-1|-
CASSLGPGLELFNEQFF
>TRBV3-1|TRBJ1-4|-
CASSQGREPFRLFF
>TRBV29-1|TRBJ1-2|few
CSVEKADGNGYTF
>TRBV20-1|TRBJ1-5|few
CSAGRGGGNQPQHF
>TRBV6-1|TRBJ1-6|few
CASSGRGRLDSPLHF
>TRBV12-3/TRBV12-4|TRBJ1-1|-
CASSLFGEAFF
>TRBV5-1|TRBJ1-6|-
CASGQDYNSPLHF
>TRBV18|TRBJ1-2|-
CASSQRDRDSYGYTF
>TRBV6-6|TRBJ2-7|-
CASSSGLAGSLYEQYF
>TRBV5-1|TRBJ2-1|few
CASSLVVTGTYNEQFF
>TRBV6-2/TRBV6-3|TRBJ2-6|few
CASSRQPGASVLTF
>TRBV29-1|TRBJ2-1|-
CSVDGDEQFF
>TRBV20-1|TRBJ1-2|few
CSARENPRNYGYTF
>TRBV9|TRBJ2-3|-
CASSARTSLWADTQYF
>TRBV12-3/TRBV12-4|TRBJ2-7|-
CASNLWGQAYEQYF
>TRBV20-1|TRBJ2-7|-
CSASPGPTYEQYF
>TRBV7-9|TRBJ1-2|few
CASTPQSPDGYTF
>TRBV29-1|TRBJ1-3|few
CSVQTGAVGNTIYF
>TRBV4-1|TRBJ1-1|-
CASSQASEVGAFF
>TRBV7-9|TRBJ2-7|few
CASRTGVTAGGTGEQYF
>TRBV2|TRBJ1-4|-
CASSEAQAGKLFF
>TRBV7-9|TRBJ1-1|-
CASSSIGRLGAFF
>TRBV11-2|TRBJ1-4|once
CASSLRGPSTNEKLFF
>TRBV12-3/TRBV12-4|TRBJ2-5|many
CASSLSGQGETQYF